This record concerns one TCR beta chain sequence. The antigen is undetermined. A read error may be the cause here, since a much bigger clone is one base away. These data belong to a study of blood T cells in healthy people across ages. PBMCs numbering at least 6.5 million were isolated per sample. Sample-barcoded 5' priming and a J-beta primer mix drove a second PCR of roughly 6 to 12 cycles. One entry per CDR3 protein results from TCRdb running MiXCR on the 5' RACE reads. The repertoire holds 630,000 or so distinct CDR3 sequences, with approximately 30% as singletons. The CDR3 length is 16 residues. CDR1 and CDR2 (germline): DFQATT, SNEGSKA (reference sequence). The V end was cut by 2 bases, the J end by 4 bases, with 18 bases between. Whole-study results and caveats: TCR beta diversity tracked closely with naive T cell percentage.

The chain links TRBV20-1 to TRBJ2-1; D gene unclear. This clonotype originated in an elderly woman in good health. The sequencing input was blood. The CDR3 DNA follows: TGCAGTGCTAGATCCCGAACGGCTGGCGTTTACAATGAGCAGTTCTTC. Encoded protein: CSARSRTAGVYNEQFF.